A single TCR beta chain is shown here with its context. Its antigen is undetermined. Some clones are missing from TCRdb's copy, which holds only in-frame ones; the method was immunoSEQ multiplex PCR. The table lists 120,000 or so clones, 70% to 90% of them singletons. Both about-4-week and about-12-week second-dose recipients were combined. This sample stems from a study of T cell responses to AZD1222 COVID-19 vaccine. Germline CDR1 and CDR2: MDHEN and SYDVKM. The CDR3 has 12 residues. V gave up 5 bases and J gave up 6 bases, with 8 bases separating them. Findings of the study overall: Unmutated variant regions are reportedly the target of nearly half of TCRs that are spike-specific.

This specimen consisted of peripheral blood, obtained 28 days after the second AZD1222 dose. The chain has TRBV28 and TRBJ1-5; D remains ambiguous. This clonotype originated in an adult who received the AZD1222 COVID-19 vaccine. DNA for the CDR3: TGTGCCAGCAGTCCCCCAGGTCAGCCCCAGCATTTT. It encodes CASSPPGQPQHF.